The clone carrying this T cell receptor beta chain was seen at least ten times. Its specificity is unknown. The source of the sample is a study of T cells in Graves' hyperthyroidism and ophthalmopathy. In the study overall: Peripheral blood collection took place at initial diagnosis, before any treatment. Study-wide points: Prediction of ophthalmopathy progression came a median roughly 7.1 months pre-onset.

CDR3 length: 15 amino acids. Germline-derived CDR1 and CDR2 are KGHSH and LQKENI. Trimming stripped 6 bases from V and 6 bases from J, with 18 bases between. TCR beta CDR3 sequences were amplified from RNA transcripts. When the TCR CDR3 underwent first-round RT-PCR, the HTBI primer set was used. TCRdb itself ran the multiplex PCR reads through MiXCR, one entry per CDR3 protein. The data show about 400,000 distinct CDR3 sequences, 14% to 15% seen once. PBMCs were derived from 7.5 to 10 ml fresh peripheral blood. The sequence was obtained from a woman in her 30s with Graves' hyperthyroidism. The gene calls are TRBV18 and TRBJ1-5; D is perhaps TRBD1 (5 bases). Material: blood. The CDR3 protein is CASSREEGLVQPQHF. The CDR3 bases are TGTGCCAGCTCCCGGGAGGAGGGGTTGGTTCAGCCCCAGCATTTT.